This T cell receptor (beta chain) was sequenced during a study of T cell changes during pregnancy in multiple sclerosis. Sequencing was performed with immunoSEQ multiplex PCR; in TCRdb, only in-frame clones are kept and a portion is missing. Here the sample spans approximately 30,000 clones, 75% to 95% being singletons. As to this clone: This same CDR3 is encoded by further DNA sequences in the sample.

The material was CD8+ T cells from peripheral blood mononuclear cells, obtained in the second trimester of pregnancy. The clonotype comes from a female donor in good health, enrolled as a control in a pregnancy study.

Here the CDR3 reads CASSFGGGGFINEQFF. CDR3 DNA: TGTGCCAGCAGCTTCGGAGGCGGGGGCTTTATCAATGAGCAGTTCTTC. The chain joins TRBV5-6 to TRBJ2-1, with D possibly matching TRBD2 (7 bases). The CDR3 runs 16 residues. Looked up from germline, CDR1 is SGHDT and CDR2 is YYEEEE. Trimming cost V 2 bases and J 6 bases, with 18 bases left between them.